A selection of T cell receptor beta chains follows, all from one sample in a study of T cells after yellow fever vaccination. MiXCR, run by TCRdb on the 5' RACE reads, gives a single entry per CDR3 protein. The sample includes about 550,000 distinct CDR3 sequences, approximately 21% of them seen just once. Sequenced here: PBMCs, sampled 15 days after the yellow fever booster vaccination. These receptors were taken from a man aged 25 to 40 who received the YFV17D yellow fever vaccine. Both conserved end residues are part of each CDR3. A D gene is named only where the DNA matches it firmly. A clone size is listed for some rows: how often the clone was seen (once, few, many), or a class if it is expanded.

v_call,clone_size,d_call,j_call,cdr3_nt,cdr3_aa
TRBV12-3/TRBV12-4,once,TRBD2,TRBJ2-2,TGTGCCAGCAGCGTTGGGACTAGCGGGATCGGCGGGGAGCTGTTTTTT,CASSVGTSGIGGELFF
TRBV12-3/TRBV12-4,few,-,TRBJ2-1,TGTGCCAGCAGTTTTGTAGAATACAATGAGCAGTTCTTC,CASSFVEYNEQFF
TRBV29-1,few,-,TRBJ1-6,TGCAGCGTGACCTTGGGTCAGTTCCGAAATTCACCCCTCCACTTT,CSVTLGQFRNSPLHF
TRBV27,few,-,TRBJ2-2,TGTGCCAGCAGTTTCAGGCCAGGGGGGTCCGGGGAGCTGTTTTTT,CASSFRPGGSGELFF
TRBV7-2,few,-,TRBJ2-1,TGTGCCAGCAGCTCAACAACAGGTAGGCAGTTCTTC,CASSSTTGRQFF
TRBV4-3,-,-,TRBJ2-3,TGCGCCAGCAGCCAACAAGGGACGGGGGCGGATACGCAGTATTTT,CASSQQGTGADTQYF
TRBV6-5,-,TRBD2,TRBJ2-7,TGTGCCAGCAGTTACGGGGGGGGAAATCACGAGCAGTACTTC,CASSYGGGNHEQYF
TRBV12-3/TRBV12-4,-,-,TRBJ2-1,TGTGCCAGCAGTTTTAGAGACGGGCAGTGGAATGAGCAGTTCTTC,CASSFRDGQWNEQFF
TRBV3-1,-,-,TRBJ2-7,TGTGCCAGCAGCCCTAAAGGTCTCTTTGGCTCTTACGAGCAGTACTTC,CASSPKGLFGSYEQYF
TRBV18,-,TRBD1,TRBJ1-6,TGTGCCAGCTCACCAGAGGGACAGGGGGGAAATTCACCCCTCCACTTT,CASSPEGQGGNSPLHF
TRBV10-2,many,-,TRBJ2-1,TGCGCCAGCAGTGAGTTTGGCCGAAACTACAATGAGCAGTTCTTC,CASSEFGRNYNEQFF
TRBV6-1,-,-,TRBJ2-2,TGTGCCAGCTCTGGGAGGTTATCGAACACCGGGGAGCTGTTTTTT,CASSGRLSNTGELFF
TRBV2,-,TRBD2,TRBJ2-2,TGTGCCAGCAAAATACTAGCGGTTAACACCGGGGAGCTGTTTTTT,CASKILAVNTGELFF
TRBV10-2,few,TRBD1,TRBJ2-7,TGCGCCAGCAGACAGACAGGGGACGGGGAGCAGTACTTC,CASRQTGDGEQYF
TRBV28,-,-,TRBJ2-6,TGTGCCAGCAGTTTCGAGTCCCTCTCTGGGGCCAACGTCCTGACTTTC,CASSFESLSGANVLTF
TRBV20-1,-,TRBD2,TRBJ2-2,TGCTGGGCTAGAGATCTGGTTCTAGCGGGACCGAACACCGGGGAGCTGTTTTTT,CWARDLVLAGPNTGELFF
TRBV7-9,few,TRBD1,TRBJ2-7,TGTGCCAGCAGCTTGGCTAGGACAGGAACCTACGAGCAGTACTTC,CASSLARTGTYEQYF
TRBV29-1,few,-,TRBJ2-7,TGCAGCGTGGGGACGCTTACGGAGCAGTACTTC,CSVGTLTEQYF
TRBV20-1,-,TRBD2,TRBJ2-5,TGCAGTGCCCCCTCGACTAGCGGGAGATTTCGAGAGACCCAGTACTTC,CSAPSTSGRFRETQYF
TRBV12-3/TRBV12-4,few,-,TRBJ2-2,TGTGCCAGCAGTTTACCCAGCCTGGCGGCAAAACCAACCGGGGAGCTGTTTTTT,CASSLPSLAAKPTGELFF